Sequencing of this T cell receptor (beta chain) was carried out in a study of blood T cell repertoires in COVID-19. Trimming cost V 1 base and J 3 bases; bases outside gene matches: 6. The germline CDR1 and CDR2 sequences are LNHDA and SQIVND (reference sequence). CDR3 length: 17 residues. Here immunoSEQ multiplex PCR was the method, and the copy in TCRdb shows in-frame clones only, minus some. Found here are a few hundred thousand clones, approximately 91% of them singletons; the top ten hold 9.5%. Participants came from some 23 US areas, aged roughly 18 to 89 years. The clonotype comes from a woman aged 40 to 50 who had recovered from COVID-19. Material for sequencing was PBMCs or T cells enriched from blood (not recorded which). This sequence joins TRBV19 and TRBJ1-6; 7 bases match TRBD1. This chain's CDR3 is CASSIGPGQDYNSPLHF. In DNA, the CDR3 is TGTGCCAGTAGTATAGGGCCCGGACAGGACTATAATTCACCCCTCCACTTT.